This T cell receptor beta chain emerged from a study of cytomegalovirus exposure and HLA in healthy donors listed by TCRdb under 2017. Study-wide context: An earlier analysis of some 620 of the donors reported 276 Gb of sequence data and around 120 million unique TCR beta sequences obtained from about 180 million T cells. An early release that covered about 600 HLA-typed donors contained around 300 gigabases of sequencing data and about 93 million unique TCR sequences. Among the approximately 400 genotyped donors, approximately 82% belonged to the genetic ancestry cluster associated with self-reported Caucasian donors. The aim of the study was to test whether cataloging public T cell receptors could identify signatures of past pathogen exposure. The T cell repertoires of around 730 subjects were profiled by immunosequencing and related to cytomegalovirus serostatus. In addition to the first cohort of hundreds of subjects, a separate validation cohort of about 120 different subjects was used. To predict cytomegalovirus infection status, the study brought together high-throughput TCR immunosequencing, statistical association of individual TCRs with disease status, and machine learning. In a later analysis, previously published TCR beta repertoires from about 640 donors were re-analyzed and high-resolution HLA genotyping was added so that TCR occurrence patterns could be studied. The later analysis used no new phenotypic data to find candidate immune exposures, relying instead on TCR beta sequences and their occurrence across donors. To decide whether each TCR beta V gene segment behaved as functional or pseudogenic, an earlier analysis of several hundred of the donors relied on high-throughput TCR beta sequencing. Alongside the repertoire data, information on donor age, sex, ethnicity and CMV serostatus was compiled. Genome-wide SNP genotypes for about 65% of the 666 donors were used in a later genetic analysis, which treated that subset as a discovery cohort. All discovery cohort repertoires had been generated on a single sequencing platform. Class I and class II HLA loci were covered by the typing at four-digit resolution. Typing coverage varied by locus: roughly 620-640 donors for A, B, C, DRB1 and DQB1; some 520 for DQA1; 600 to 610 for DPA1; under 490 for DPB1. About five DR-DQ haplotypes were treated as single units for association and clustering because of strong linkage in the cohort. Among 398 genotyped donors of the cohort, an average of 235,054 unique TCR beta nucleotide sequences were sequenced per donor, roughly 20% of them non-productive. The paper as a whole reports these results and caveats: The authors suggested that the approach could potentially be extended to other disease states and immunological phenotypes. A group of highly shared sequence variants was considered likely to be a technical artifact of the sequencing pipeline. In a later analysis, several top co-occurrence clusters were reported to appear linked to parvovirus B19, influenza, CMV and Epstein-Barr virus. Because HLA typing was unavailable for some donors at each locus, only the typed subset was used in association tests. Immune exposure information for the cohort was limited to CMV serostatus. Three of the identified cytomegalovirus-associated TCR beta chains were confirmed in vitro to be specific for cytomegalovirus antigens. A further reported finding was that TCR beta sequences accurately predicted the HLA-A and HLA-B alleles for most subjects in the first cohort. A later analysis found that most CMV-associated TCR beta chains appeared HLA-restricted, with HLA associations seemingly driven largely by CMV exposure. Roughly uniform sequencing depth across donors was assumed in presence/absence analyses, although this assumption may not hold. When HLA alleles, especially DR and DQ, strongly co-occurred, TCR associations were difficult to assign to individual alleles. According to a later genetic analysis, donors in an Asian-associated ancestry cluster had fewer N-insertions in productive TCRs than the roughly 700-donor mean. In a later analysis, TCR association rates were found to vary across HLA loci, with the most associated TCRs seen for DRB1 alleles and the fewest for HLA-C alleles. Compared with equally common non-associated chains, HLA-associated TCR beta chains in a later analysis were more clonally expanded and had lower generation probabilities. Some 15 rarely observed V segments, including chromosome 9 orphons, were excluded from the earlier analysis of several hundred of the donors because counts were too low. In the study, some 160 TCR beta chains were listed as associated with cytomegalovirus. Most TCR sequences were seen in very few donors, while some public TCRs were found in many individuals. In a later analysis, over 15,000 TCR beta sequences were associated with specific HLA alleles at a false discovery rate of 0.05. An association between a missense DCLRE1C variant and V-gene and J-gene trimming of TCR beta chains was found in a later genetic analysis and replicated in an independent cohort. In this cohort, only TCR beta chains were sequenced, and detectable features were limited by the absence of alpha or paired-chain data. In an earlier analysis of around 500 of the donors, most TCR beta V segments appeared in productive rearrangements about 87% or about 30% of the time, broadly matching IMGT annotations. Linkage disequilibrium might explain the correlated functional status among segregating V segments, but an unknown experimental factor could not be excluded. The classifier was reported to diagnose cytomegalovirus status with high specificity and sensitivity in both the original and validation cohorts.

In total, roughly 670 healthy bone marrow donors made up the cohort. At the time of sampling, all cohort members were nominally healthy, though unrecorded immune exposures were likely present. The donor tested CMV seropositive and was one of the 289 seropositive cohort members. Each donor provided a peripheral blood sample, and peripheral blood mononuclear cells were used for TCR beta sequencing. Genomic DNA was extracted from the blood cell samples with the Qiagen DNeasy Blood Extraction Kit. The library was obtained by the immunoSEQ multiplex PCR assay. For the multiplex PCR, a mixture combining 60 forward primers for TCR Vbeta segments and 13 reverse primers for TCR Jbeta segments was used. The CDR3 region of rearranged TCR beta genes was amplified from genomic DNA by a multiplex PCR assay. The Illumina HiSeq System was used to sequence the amplified TCR beta libraries as 87-base-pair reads. Per the authors' processing: In a later analysis, around 80 million unique TCR beta chains were counted across the 690 or so repertoires, and roughly 11 million of these chains were shared by at least two donors. Raw reads were error-corrected and collapsed into unique sequences with a nearest-neighbor algorithm that merged closely related sequences to remove PCR and sequencing errors. To assign V, D and J gene segments, CDR3 sequences were aligned to IMGT reference sequences. For a sequence to be retained, a match of at least six nucleotides was required to both a V gene segment and a J gene segment. A rearrangement was called productive if the CDR3 had no stop codons and remained in frame with V and J, and every other rearrangement was called non-productive. CDR3 was defined by IMGT convention, running from the second conserved V-encoded cysteine to the conserved J-encoded phenylalanine. Sequences without an unambiguous match to a single V gene segment were excluded from the earlier analysis of 500 to 700 of the donors. An earlier analysis of 500 to 600 of the donors classified V segments as functional when productive rearrangements were above 56.7% and as segregating when the standard deviation between donors was above 5%. A statistical classification framework was developed to diagnose cytomegalovirus status using the catalog of TCR beta chain sequences. In a later analysis, V and J genes were assigned by comparing TCR nucleotide sequences against IMGT/GENE-DB human TR gene sequences. The TCRdist pipeline was used in a later analysis to assign CDR3 sequences and most-parsimonious VDJ recombination scenarios. In a later analysis, each TCR beta chain was defined by its CDR3 amino acid sequence together with its V-gene family, and reads without a unique V-gene family were excluded. In a later analysis, fewer than 600 highly shared, low-generation-probability nucleotide sequences were removed to address suspected cross-contamination and a sequencing artifact. In a later analysis, a clonal expansion index was calculated for each public chain from normalized within-repertoire ranks of inferred template counts. A later analysis computed generation probabilities with a VDJ recombination model fitted to out-of-frame rearrangements, and checked the results against IGoR. In a later analysis, TCR-TCR, TCR-HLA and TCR-CMV co-occurrence was scored with hypergeometric tests, and a repertoire-size bias correction was applied to TCR pairs. To estimate false discovery rates, a later analysis permuted the HLA or CMV assignments 20 times. A later analysis grouped co-occurring TCRs with DBSCAN, adding TCRdist sequence similarity when clustering within HLA-allele-positive subsets. For co-occurrence clustering, repertoires with fewer than 30,000 or more than 120,000 public chains were excluded, along with five repertoires with anomalous nucleotide sharing. TCRdb carries this immuneACCESS record with in-frame sequences only. Its versions omit some clonotypes, under half of them owing to an unresolved V gene in the studies checked, with the rest unexplained. V and J calls and clone size are as listed in that table; D and trimming were resolved from the DNA. Within this sample are around 97,000 clones, with around 10% of them counted one time only. The ten largest clones capture around 4.9% of the sample.

This clone was counted at least ten times. The antigen it binds to is not known. The record has no base qualities; no much larger clone is one base away. This TCR was recovered from a man in his fifties or sixties in good health and CMV-seropositive. Sample: PBMCs.

This receptor has the CDR3 CASSPTSGRRNEQFF. The DNA is TGCGCCAGCAGCCCGACTAGCGGGAGACGGAATGAGCAGTTCTTC. Recombination joined TRBV5-1 with TRBJ2-1; 12 central bases correspond to TRBD2. The CDR3, cysteine through phenylalanine, is 15 amino acids long. The sequence is cut down to CDR3 DNA, 45 bases in frame from base 1. The germline V gene supplies CDR1 SGHRS and CDR2 YFSETQ. Here V drops 4 bases and J drops 7 bases, and the junction holds 6 bases not matched to any gene.